The rows below give T cell receptor beta chains drawn from one sample of a study of cytomegalovirus exposure and HLA in healthy donors. Produced via immunoSEQ multiplex PCR; TCRdb's table is partial and in-frame only. The data contain under 150,000 clones, roughly three quarters of them singletons. Sequenced material: PBMCs. These receptors were collected from a female donor in good health and CMV-seronegative. The CDR3 runs from the conserved cysteine through the conserved F or W. D genes are given only for firm matches. Rows give clone size only sometimes, using once, few, many, or a class for an expanded clone.

abundance	v_gene	d_gene	j_gene	CDR3aa	CDR3nt
NA	TRBV29-1	TRBD2	TRBJ2-3	CSVRSGGFTDTQYF	TGCAGCGTTCGGTCGGGGGGATTCACAGATACGCAGTATTTT
NA	TRBV7-6	NA	TRBJ2-1	CASSLVGTKNEQFF	TGTGCCAGCAGCTTAGTTGGGACAAAAAATGAGCAGTTCTTC
NA	TRBV10-1	NA	TRBJ2-2	CASSGNSNSNTGELFF	TGCGCCAGCAGTGGCAACAGCAATTCGAACACCGGGGAGCTGTTTTTT
NA	TRBV7-8	TRBD1	TRBJ2-1	CASSPTRQGHYNEQFF	TGTGCCAGCAGCCCAACCCGACAGGGGCATTACAATGAGCAGTTCTTC
NA	TRBV25-1	NA	TRBJ1-5	CASSESTGGWEPQHF	TGTGCCAGCAGTGAGTCAACGGGGGGGTGGGAGCCCCAGCATTTT
NA	TRBV5-6	NA	TRBJ1-2	CASRYRDLKGYTF	TGTGCCAGCAGATACCGGGATCTTAAGGGCTACACCTTC
few	TRBV10-3	NA	TRBJ1-2	CAIKREAVYGYTF	TGTGCCATCAAGAGGGAGGCAGTCTATGGCTACACCTTC
NA	TRBV7-2	NA	TRBJ2-7	CASSVRSRYEQYF	TGTGCCAGCAGCGTGCGGAGCCGCTACGAGCAGTACTTC
NA	TRBV5-6	TRBD1	TRBJ1-1	CASSFGTGLNTEAFF	TGTGCCAGCAGCTTTGGGACAGGGCTGAACACTGAAGCTTTCTTT
NA	TRBV5-1	NA	TRBJ2-4	CASSSTGLAKNIQYF	TGCGCCAGCAGCTCGACTGGTCTGGCCAAAAACATTCAGTACTTC
medium-sized	TRBV4-1	TRBD2	TRBJ2-7	CASSQGPGLAREQYF	TGCGCCAGCAGCCAGGGCCCAGGACTAGCTCGGGAGCAGTACTTC
NA	TRBV25-1	TRBD1	TRBJ1-4	CASSPRVPVTGAYEKLFF	TGTGCCAGCAGTCCGAGGGTCCCAGTGACAGGGGCTTATGAAAAACTGTTTTTT
NA	TRBV5-1	TRBD1	TRBJ1-1	CASSLQGGVNTEAFF	TGCGCCAGCAGCCTGCAGGGGGGTGTGAACACTGAAGCTTTCTTT
NA	TRBV2	NA	TRBJ2-6	CASTTDKANVLTF	TGTGCCAGCACTACCGATAAGGCCAACGTCCTGACTTTC
NA	TRBV7-9	NA	TRBJ2-5	CAGQSQAETQYF	TGTGCCGGCCAAAGTCAGGCGGAGACCCAGTACTTC
NA	TRBV5-5	NA	TRBJ1-4	CASSLAGATNEKLFF	TGTGCCAGCAGCTTGGCGGGAGCAACTAATGAAAAACTGTTTTTT
NA	TRBV9	NA	TRBJ2-1	CASSVGTQRGNEQFF	TGTGCCAGCAGCGTAGGGACCCAAAGGGGGAATGAGCAGTTCTTC
NA	TRBV7-8	TRBD1	TRBJ1-2	CASFGSGQPFGYGYTF	TGTGCCAGCTTCGGATCGGGACAGCCTTTCGGCTATGGCTACACCTTC
few	TRBV2	TRBD1	TRBJ1-1	CASSPDRGHTEAFF	TGTGCCAGCAGTCCGGACAGGGGACACACTGAAGCTTTCTTT
NA	TRBV29-1	NA	TRBJ1-2	CSVEAGALRYGYTF	TGCAGCGTTGAGGCGGGGGCCTTGAGATATGGCTACACCTTC